Listed below are T cell receptor beta chains from one sample, sequenced in a study of CD8+ T cells in alopecia areata. Method: immunoSEQ multiplex PCR; TCRdb's copy keeps in-frame clones and lacks some. The sample has 65,000 to 95,000 clones; just over 50% are singletons. The material sequenced was NKG2D-high CD8+ T cells sorted from blood. The source of these receptors is a human donor with alopecia areata. CDR3s include the opening cysteine and the closing phenylalanine or tryptophan. The order of the fields is clone size, V gene, D gene, J gene, CDR3 protein, CDR3 DNA. A D gene is named only where the DNA matches it firmly. A clone size is listed for some rows: how often the clone was seen (once, few, many), or a class if it is expanded.

>NA|TRBV29-1|NA|TRBJ2-3
CSGTVDTQYF
TGCAGCGGGACGGTTGATACGCAGTATTTT
>NA|TRBV2|NA|TRBJ2-1
CASSELHTPYNEQFF
TGTGCCAGCAGTGAACTGCATACGCCCTACAATGAGCAGTTCTTC
>few|TRBV14|NA|TRBJ2-1
CASSLPWGTYNEQFF
TGTGCCAGCAGTTTACCTTGGGGTACCTACAATGAGCAGTTCTTC
>few|TRBV28|NA|TRBJ2-5
CASSPARTQYF
TGTGCCAGCAGCCCCGCCCGGACCCAGTACTTC
>NA|TRBV23-1|NA|TRBJ2-1
CASSQWRLPRNEQFF
TGCGCCAGCAGTCAATGGCGACTCCCTCGAAATGAGCAGTTCTTC
>NA|TRBV14|TRBD1|TRBJ1-1
CASSQALTGEAFF
TGTGCCAGCAGCCAAGCGTTGACAGGGGAGGCTTTCTTT
>NA|TRBV5-1|TRBD1|TRBJ2-2
CASSGTGPTGELFF
TGCGCCAGCTCCGGGACAGGACCCACCGGGGAGCTGTTTTTT
>NA|TRBV4-1|TRBD1|TRBJ2-1
CASSSFGQGPDEQFF
TGCGCCAGCAGCTCTTTTGGACAGGGTCCCGATGAGCAGTTCTTC
>NA|TRBV28|NA|TRBJ1-5
CASRFTGNSNQPQHF
TGTGCCAGCAGATTTACAGGGAACTCCAATCAGCCCCAGCATTTT
>NA|TRBV30|NA|TRBJ2-1
CAWSPGTGNEQFF
TGTGCCTGGAGTCCTGGGACCGGCAATGAGCAGTTCTTC
>many|TRBV7-9|TRBD2|TRBJ2-5
CASSPKAGEGETQYF
TGTGCCAGCAGCCCCAAAGCGGGAGAGGGAGAGACCCAGTACTTC
>NA|TRBV7-9|NA|TRBJ2-7
CASSSPGTVTYEQYF
TGTGCCAGCAGCTCCCCCGGGACGGTCACCTACGAGCAGTACTTC
>few|TRBV5-4|NA|TRBJ2-7
CASSLSWRPYEQYF
TGTGCCAGCAGCTTGTCATGGCGTCCCTACGAGCAGTACTTC
>NA|TRBV28|NA|TRBJ2-7
CASSSRRSSYEQYF
TGTGCCAGCAGTTCAAGACGGAGCTCCTACGAGCAGTACTTC
>NA|TRBV29-1|NA|TRBJ2-1
CSVEDRGEQFF
TGCAGCGTTGAAGATCGAGGAGAGCAGTTCTTC
>NA|TRBV5-6|NA|TRBJ2-1
CASSFGGATYNEQFF
TGTGCCAGCAGCTTTGGCGGGGCAACCTACAATGAGCAGTTCTTC
>once|TRBV11-2|NA|TRBJ2-3
CASSLSLTDTQYF
TGTGCCAGCAGCTTATCCCTCACAGATACGCAGTATTTT
>NA|TRBV13|NA|TRBJ2-7
CASSHGTAGYEQYF
TGTGCCAGCAGCCACGGGACGGCGGGGTACGAGCAGTACTTC
>NA|TRBV29-1|TRBD1|TRBJ1-5
CSVGSPQGSNQPQHF
TGCAGCGTTGGTTCCCCACAGGGGAGCAATCAGCCCCAGCATTTT
>few|TRBV14|NA|TRBJ2-1
CASSQVEGWNEQFF
TGTGCCAGCAGCCAAGTGGAAGGTTGGAATGAGCAGTTCTTC
>once|TRBV9|NA|TRBJ2-3
CASSVGTTSTDTQYF
TGTGCCAGCAGCGTAGGAACGACTAGCACAGATACGCAGTATTTT
>NA|TRBV5-1|TRBD1|TRBJ2-1
CASSYGQDEFF
TGCGCCAGCAGCTACGGACAGGATGAGTTCTTC
>NA|TRBV28|TRBD2|TRBJ2-7
CASSLRGLAIPYEQYF
TGTGCCAGCAGTTTGAGGGGACTAGCAATTCCTTACGAGCAGTACTTC
>NA|TRBV27|TRBD2|TRBJ2-5
CASAGVGTQYF
TGTGCCAGCGCGGGGGTAGGGACCCAGTACTTC
>NA|TRBV6-6|TRBD1|TRBJ1-2
CASSYIQGMIYGYTF
TGTGCCAGCAGTTACATACAGGGGATGATCTATGGCTACACCTTC
>NA|TRBV4-1|NA|TRBJ2-5
CASSPGTPLTQYF
TGCGCCAGCAGCCCCGGGACCCCATTGACCCAGTACTTC
>NA|TRBV6-6|NA|TRBJ1-1
CASTRTVISNTEAFF
TGTGCCAGCACGAGGACAGTGATTTCGAACACTGAAGCTTTCTTT
>NA|TRBV4-3|NA|TRBJ1-4
CASSQLDGEKLFF
TGCGCCAGCAGCCAACTAGACGGGGAAAAACTGTTTTTT
>NA|TRBV4-3|TRBD2|TRBJ2-1
CASSQGWGGDAGLTYNEQFF
TGCGCCAGCAGCCAAGGCTGGGGAGGGGATGCGGGCTTGACTTACAATGAGCAGTTCTTC
>few|TRBV28|TRBD2|TRBJ2-1
CASRTSGGAFEQFF
TGTGCCAGCAGGACTAGCGGGGGGGCATTTGAGCAGTTCTTC
>NA|TRBV30|TRBD2|TRBJ2-1
CAWSVPSGRIDEQFF
TGTGCCTGGAGTGTACCTAGCGGGAGAATCGATGAGCAGTTCTTC
>few|TRBV29-1|TRBD1|TRBJ2-7
CSVEDGTAGEQYF
TGCAGCGTTGAAGATGGGACAGCCGGCGAGCAGTACTTC
>NA|TRBV23-1|TRBD1|TRBJ2-7
CASSQGQGSHEQYF
TGCGCCAGCAGTCAGGGACAGGGATCCCACGAGCAGTACTTC